Each of the 24 T cell receptor beta chains below was sequenced from the same sample in a study of blood T cell repertoires in COVID-19. Method: immunoSEQ multiplex PCR; TCRdb's copy keeps in-frame clones and lacks some. This sample has roughly 100,000 clones, with approximately 76% found just once. The sequencing input was peripheral blood. The receptor source for this set is a woman in her 70s with acute or convalescent COVID-19.

The rearrangement uses TRBV5-1 and TRBJ2-7; the match to TRBD1 covers 10 bases. Trimming took 2 bases from V and 5 from J; bases not matched to a gene: 10. This CDR3 is 16 amino acids long. CDR1 is SGHRS, CDR2 YFSETQ, per germline. CDR3 DNA: TGCGCCAGCAGCTTAGCCGGGACAGGGGAGTGGCACGAGCAGTACTTC. As protein: CASSLAGTGEWHEQYF.

The chain uses TRBV5-1 and TRBJ2-7; 10 bases map to TRBD1. This CDR3 contains 14 residues. The trim removed 5 bases at V and 4 bases at J, leaving 6 bases unmatched. Looked up from germline, CDR1 is SGHRS and CDR2 is YFSETQ. DNA of the CDR3: TGCGCCAGCAGTCCCGGGACAGGGGCGTACGAGCAGTACTTC. This gives the protein CASSPGTGAYEQYF.

This clone was counted a single time. The chain couples TRBV6-5 to TRBJ1-1; 8 positions agree with TRBD1. Per the germline V gene, CDR1 is MNHEY and CDR2 is SVGAGI. This CDR3 is built from 13 residues. Unmatched junction bases numbered 1, after V lost 6 bases and J lost 1 base. In DNA form, the CDR3 reads TGTGCCAGCAGACAGGGGGGGAACACTGAAGCTTTCTTT. Translated, it gives CASRQGGNTEAFF.

This rearrangement joins TRBV24-1 to TRBJ1-1; 9 positions agree with TRBD1. V gave up 4 bases and J gave up 5 bases; unmatched junction bases: 7. The CDR3 sequence is 15 residues long. Germline CDR1 and CDR2: KGHDR and SFDVKD. For the CDR3, the DNA is TGTGCCACCAGTGACCCCGGGACAGGGAAAACTGAAGCTTTCTTT. As protein: CATSDPGTGKTEAFF.

The rearrangement uses TRBV5-6 and TRBJ1-4; the match to TRBD1 covers 7 bases. V shed 3 bases and J 7 bases; nucleotides not matched to a gene: 9. Looked up from germline, CDR1 is SGHDT and CDR2 is YYEEEE. The CDR3 is 15 residues long. This CDR3 reads CASSSKTGVGEKLFF. DNA for the CDR3: TGTGCCAGCAGCTCCAAAACAGGGGTCGGTGAAAAACTGTTTTTT.

The chain employs TRBV30 and TRBJ1-2; a weak D match, TRBD1 (6 bases). Germline assignment: CDR1 GTSNPN and CDR2 SVGIG (reference sequence). Trimming left V 3 bases short and J 8 bases short, with 10 bases between. This CDR3 has 11 residues. The DNA for the CDR3 is TGTGCCTGGAGCAGGGGTGAGGGCTACACCTTC. Translation: CAWSRGEGYTF.

The gene calls are TRBV19 and TRBJ2-7, with D possibly matching TRBD1 (5 bases). Germline V gene lookup returns CDR1 LNHDA and CDR2 SQIVND (reference sequence). This CDR3 spans 13 amino acids. Trimming took off 3 bases at V and 0 bases at J, with 6 bases between the two ends. The chain's CDR3 is CASSIDSSYEQYF. DNA for the CDR3: TGTGCCAGTAGTATCGACAGCTCCTACGAGCAGTACTTC. The variable domain in full, completed from reference TRBV19 and TRBJ2-7, reads DGGITQSPKYLFRKEGQNVTLSCEQNLNHDAMYWYRQDPGQGLRLIYYSQIVNDFQKGDIAEGYSVSREKKESFPLTVTSAQKNPTAFYLCASSIDSSYEQYFGPGTRLTVT.

The rearrangement joins TRBV29-1 to TRBJ2-5; 7 bases map to TRBD1. V shed 4 bases and J 5 bases; nucleotides not matched to a gene: 4. CDR1 is SQVTM, CDR2 ANQGSEA, per germline. The CDR3 totals 12 residues. CDR3 in DNA: TGCAGCGTTGGGGTCAGGGGGGAGACCCAGTACTTC. This translates into CSVGVRGETQYF. Supplemented by reference TRBV29-1 and TRBJ2-5, the full variable domain reads SAVISQKPSRDICQRGTSLTIQCQVDSQVTMMFWYRQQPGQSLTLIATANQGSEATYESGFVIDKFPISRPNLTFSTLTVSNMSPEDSSIYLCSVGVRGETQYFGPGTRLLVL.

The chain carries TRBV4-2 and TRBJ1-5, with TRBD1 identical over 11 bases. The trim removed 5 bases at V and 5 bases at J, leaving 5 bases unmatched. Germline CDR1 LGHNA, CDR2 YNFKEQ. The CDR3 totals 15 residues. CDR3 nucleotide sequence: TGTGCCAGCAGCTACCGGGACAGGGGGGATCAGCCCCAGCATTTT. Translating gives CASSYRDRGDQPQHF.

V usage is TRBV19 and J usage is TRBJ2-7; 9 bases are shared with TRBD1. This CDR3 spans 13 amino acids. With 10 bases clipped from V and 5 bases from J, the junction kept 9 bases outside the gene matches. CDR1 is LNHDA, CDR2 SQIVND, per germline (reference sequence). CDR3 amino acids: CATSAGQGNEQYF. CDR3 bases: TGTGCCACTTCAGCGGGACAGGGAAACGAGCAGTACTTC.

This clone was seen just once. The chain is built from TRBV7-7 and TRBJ1-6, with D perhaps TRBD1 (6 bases). CDR3 size: 13 residues. The germline V gene encodes CDR1 SSHAT and CDR2 FNYEAQ (reference sequence). V was pared by 3 bases and J by 13 bases, with 13 bases between. Here the CDR3 DNA reads TGTGCCAGCAGCTTGGGACAAGGCTATCCCCTCCACTTT. It specifies CASSLGQGYPLHF.

In this sample, this clone turned up a few times. The chain links TRBV19 to TRBJ2-5; 13 nucleotides match TRBD2. The ends lost 6 bases at V and 2 bases at J; junction bases unmatched: 12. This CDR3 comprises 18 residues. CDR1 and CDR2 from the germline V gene are LNHDA and SQIVND (reference sequence). The CDR3 here is CASSPRGLAGAGQETQYF. The CDR3 bases are TGTGCCAGTAGCCCGCGCGGACTAGCGGGGGCCGGACAAGAGACCCAGTACTTC. Combining the CDR3 with reference TRBV19 and TRBJ2-5 gives the whole variable domain DGGITQSPKYLFRKEGQNVTLSCEQNLNHDAMYWYRQDPGQGLRLIYYSQIVNDFQKGDIAEGYSVSREKKESFPLTVTSAQKNPTAFYLCASSPRGLAGAGQETQYFGPGTRLLVL.

V and J are TRBV7-9 and TRBJ2-7; the D gene is possibly TRBD1 (6 bases). This CDR3 has 14 residues. V gave up 5 bases and J gave up 2 bases, with 13 bases separating them. Germline V lookup: CDR1 SEHNR, CDR2 FQNEAQ (reference sequence). This CDR3 reads CASSPPRGTYEQYF. The CDR3 DNA follows: TGTGCCAGCAGCCCACCCAGGGGCACCTACGAGCAGTACTTC.

V and J are TRBV6-2 or TRBV6-3 and TRBJ2-3; tentative D call: TRBD2 (6 bases). Trimming cost V 2 bases and J 12 bases, with 18 bases left between them. Germline-derived CDR1 and CDR2 are MNHEY and SVGEGT. This CDR3 contains 14 residues. CDR3 protein: CASSYAVGGSSQYF. CDR3 nucleotides: TGTGCCAGCAGTTACGCCGTCGGGGGATCAAGCCAGTATTTT.

This rearrangement joins TRBV7-9 to TRBJ1-1; no reliable D call. V was trimmed by 2 bases and J by 2 bases, leaving 9 bases between them. From germline, CDR1 is SEHNR and CDR2 FQNEAQ (reference sequence). This CDR3 is built from 14 residues. CDR3 sequence (DNA): TGTGCCAGCAGCTTACAGACTGATAACACTGAAGCTTTCTTT. This encodes CASSLQTDNTEAFF.

This clone was counted between two and nine times. The CDR3 loop reads CASSLNRAGQNTEAFF. CDR3 DNA: TGTGCCAGCAGCTTAAATCGAGCAGGGCAGAACACTGAAGCTTTCTTT. The chain uses TRBV7-2 and TRBJ1-1; possible D gene TRBD1, 5 bases. The CDR3 is 16 amino acids. V was shortened by 2 bases and J by 1 base, with 14 bases between the two germline ends. Germline values: CDR1 SGHTA, CDR2 FQGNSA.

The V call is TRBV5-1, the J call TRBJ2-3; the D gene is possibly TRBD2 (6 bases). The CDR3 length is 16 residues. Germline loops: CDR1 SGHRS, CDR2 YFSETQ. With 0 bases removed from V and 8 bases from J, the gap between germline ends came to 19 bases. CDR3 residues: CASSLVGLPRDTTQYF. In DNA, the CDR3 is TGCGCCAGCAGCTTGGTTGGACTACCCAGAGACACTACGCAGTATTTT.

The rearrangement links TRBV19 to TRBJ2-5, with a possible D match to TRBD2 (5 bases). The CDR3 runs to 14 residues. V was cut by 6 bases and J by 2 bases, with 13 bases left in between. Germline V gene sequence: CDR1 LNHDA, CDR2 SQIVND (reference sequence). CDR3 DNA: TGTGCCAGTAGCTTTCGAGGGCAACAAGAGACCCAGTACTTC. It specifies CASSFRGQQETQYF.

The chain couples TRBV6-2 or TRBV6-3 to TRBJ2-2; TRBD2 might be the D (7 bases). This CDR3 contains 15 residues. V gave up 2 bases and J gave up 4 bases, with 11 bases separating them. Germline CDR1 is MNHEY and CDR2 is SVGEGT. CDR3 sequence: CASSYDGGPTGELFF. The CDR3 nucleotides are TGTGCCAGCAGTTACGACGGGGGGCCCACCGGGGAGCTGTTTTTT.

V and J are TRBV7-8 and TRBJ2-3; 13 nucleotides match TRBD2. The CDR3 has 16 residues. In germline, CDR1 is SGHVS, CDR2 FQNEAQ. V dropped 4 bases and J dropped 0; count of bases not matched to a gene: 1. The CDR3 is CASSWGLAGSTDTQYF. The CDR3 nucleotides read TGTGCCAGCAGCTGGGGACTAGCGGGAAGCACAGATACGCAGTATTTT.

The chain carries TRBV19 and TRBJ1-3; TRBD1 is a possible D gene (5 bases). CDR1 and CDR2 from the germline V gene are LNHDA and SQIVND (reference sequence). Trimming removed 3 bases at V and 0 bases at J, with 12 bases between. The CDR3 totals 16 residues. The CDR3, as DNA: TGTGCCAGTAGTATTGATGGGGCCAGCTCTGGAAACACCATATATTTT. Amino acids: CASSIDGASSGNTIYF.

The chain combines TRBV19 with TRBJ1-2, with 7 bases fitting TRBD1. The CDR3 covers 18 residues. Looked up from germline, CDR1 is LNHDA and CDR2 is SQIVND (reference sequence). J was trimmed by 0 bases and V by 0 bases; bases with no gene match: 10. The CDR3, as DNA: TGTGCCAGTAGTATAGATCATGACAGGGCGACGACTAACTATGGCTACACCTTC. Protein product: CASSIDHDRATTNYGYTF.

This clone was picked up one time. The chain recombines TRBV7-2 with TRBJ2-5; possible D gene TRBD1, 5 bases. Germline values: CDR1 SGHTA, CDR2 FQGNSA. With 4 bases removed from V and 3 bases from J, the gap between germline ends came to 15 bases. The CDR3 has 15 amino acids. DNA of the CDR3: TGTGCCAGCAGCTCTGGCGACAGAGTGGAAGAGACCCAGTACTTC. Its protein is CASSSGDRVEETQYF.

The gene calls are TRBV29-1 and TRBJ1-1, with TRBD1 as a possible D gene (5 bases). The V end was cut by 4 bases, the J end by 5 bases, with 17 bases between. CDR1 and CDR2 from the germline V gene are SQVTM and ANQGSEA. This CDR3 has 14 amino acids. Here the CDR3 reads CSVVGLGLGTEAFF. The CDR3 DNA reads as TGCAGCGTTGTGGGGCTCGGCCTGGGGACTGAAGCTTTCTTT.